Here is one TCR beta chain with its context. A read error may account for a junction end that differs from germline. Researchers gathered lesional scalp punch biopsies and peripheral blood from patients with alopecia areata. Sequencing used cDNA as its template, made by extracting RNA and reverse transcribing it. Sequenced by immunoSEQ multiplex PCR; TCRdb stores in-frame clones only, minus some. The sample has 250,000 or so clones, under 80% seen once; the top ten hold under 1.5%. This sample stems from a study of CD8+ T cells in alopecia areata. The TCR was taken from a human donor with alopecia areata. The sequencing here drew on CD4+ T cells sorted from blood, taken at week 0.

The CDR3 nucleotides are TGCGCCAGCAGCCGGGACTCCTATAATTCACCCCTCCACTTT. This encodes CASSRDSYNSPLHF. The V and J genes are TRBV5-4 and TRBJ1-6; D remains unclear. This CDR3 is 14 amino acids long. Germline V CDR1 and CDR2: SGHNT, YYREEE (reference sequence).